This entry lists 13 T cell receptor beta chains sequenced from one sample in a study of T cell responses to AZD1222 COVID-19 vaccine. This table comes from immunoSEQ multiplex PCR, and its TCRdb copy is limited to in-frame clones, with some not included. The sample consists of 150,000 to 200,000 clones, just over 90% of them appearing once. Sequencing was performed on peripheral blood, taken on day 0 of AZD1222 vaccination. These receptors all stem from an adult in good health.

A note on this clone: At the DNA level, this CDR3 is encoded by other sequences in the same sample as well. The chain employs TRBV4-3 and TRBJ2-1; 8 nucleotides match TRBD1. The junction had 2 bases not matched to a gene; V was cut back by 0 bases and J by 4 bases. The germline V gene encodes CDR1 LGHNA and CDR2 YSLEER. The CDR3 loop spans 15 amino acids. The CDR3 is CASSQEGTGYNEQFF. CDR3 DNA sequence: TGCGCCAGCAGCCAAGAGGGGACAGGTTACAATGAGCAGTTCTTC.

The chain combines TRBV7-8 with TRBJ1-5; no clear D. The germline V and J ends were trimmed by 2 bases and 5 bases, with 7 bases remaining between them. The CDR3 length is 13 residues. CDR1 is SGHVS and CDR2 is FQNEAQ in the germline V gene. The CDR3 DNA reads TGTGCCAGCAGCTTATACGGGGATCAGCCCCAGCATTTT. Protein: CASSLYGDQPQHF.

J is TRBJ1-4 and V is TRBV11-3; D gene ambiguous. Germline CDR1 is SGHNT and CDR2 is YENEEA. The CDR3 is 16 residues long. V was cut by 3 bases and J by 7 bases, with 18 bases left in between. CDR3 loop: CASSFRTGLPREKLFF. CDR3 DNA: TGTGCCAGCAGCTTTCGGACGGGCCTCCCGCGTGAAAAACTGTTTTTT. The full variable domain, with the rest looked up from reference TRBV11-3 and TRBJ1-4, is EAGVVQSPRYKIIEKKQPVAFWCNPISGHNTLYWYLQNLGQGPELLIRYENEEAVDDSQLPKDRFSAERLKGVDSTLKIQPAELGDSAVYLCASSFRTGLPREKLFFGSGTQLSVL.

The rearrangement uses TRBV7-2 and TRBJ1-2; 7 bases are shared with TRBD1. Germline V gives CDR1 SGHTA, CDR2 FQGNSA. Losses at the gene ends were 5 bases for V and 3 bases for J; bases not matched to a gene: 3. This CDR3 region has 13 residues. In DNA form, the CDR3 reads TGTGCCAGCAGCCCCCAGGGGGACTATGGCTACACCTTC. Residues: CASSPQGDYGYTF.

V and J are TRBV12-3 or TRBV12-4 and TRBJ1-2; tentatively, D is TRBD1 (5 bases). V lost 1 base, J lost 3 bases, and 6 bases lay in between. The CDR3 has 13 amino acids. The CDR3 DNA follows: TGTGCCAGCAGTTTAGGGGGGTACTATGGCTACACCTTC. Translation: CASSLGGYYGYTF.

The chain has TRBV12-3 or TRBV12-4 and TRBJ1-4; D uncertain. The CDR3 has 12 residues. The germline V and J ends were trimmed by 6 bases and 5 bases, with 7 bases remaining between them. The CDR3 sequence is CASSPENEKLFF. DNA of the CDR3: TGTGCCAGCAGCCCTGAAAATGAAAAACTGTTTTTT.

CDR3 nucleotide sequence: TGTGCCAGCAGCGTAGATGGCCCTGGACAGCCCTATGGCTACACCTTC. Residues: CASSVDGPGQPYGYTF. This sequence joins TRBV9 and TRBJ1-2, with D possibly being TRBD1 (6 bases). V was pared by 0 bases and J by 4 bases, with 16 bases between. This CDR3 spans 16 amino acids. The germline gives CDR1 SGDLS, CDR2 YYNGEE.

As DNA, the CDR3 is TGTGCCAGCAGTTCTGGACACCAGAACACTGAAGCTTTCTTT. Protein: CASSSGHQNTEAFF. This chain links TRBV6-5 with TRBJ1-1; D is possibly TRBD1 (5 bases). The CDR3 spans 14 residues. Trimming took off 4 bases at V and 1 base at J, with 10 bases between the two ends. In germline, CDR1 is MNHEY, CDR2 SVGAGI.

The rearrangement joins TRBV6-6 to TRBJ2-7; the D gene could be TRBD1 or TRBD2 (6 bases each). V lost 2 bases, J lost 3 bases, and 17 bases lay in between. This CDR3 comprises 16 residues. Germline assignment: CDR1 MNHNY and CDR2 SVGAGI (reference sequence). This chain's CDR3 is CASSYRSQGGNYEQYF. CDR3 bases: TGTGCCAGCAGTTACCGCTCACAGGGAGGCAACTACGAGCAGTACTTC.

CDR3 residues: CASRPGPEAFF. CDR3 DNA sequence: TGTGCCAGCCGGCCCGGGCCTGAAGCTTTCTTT. This chain uses TRBV14 with TRBJ1-1; no clear D gene. This CDR3 region has 11 residues. Germline V gene data show CDR1 as SGHDN and CDR2 as FVKESK. Trimming took 8 bases from V and 6 from J, leaving 10 bases between them. Supplemented by reference TRBV14 and TRBJ1-1, the full variable domain reads EAGVTQFPSHSVIEKGQTVTLRCDPISGHDNLYWYRRVMGKEIKFLLHFVKESKQDESGMPNNRFLAERTGGTYSTLKVQPAELEDSGVYFCASRPGPEAFFGQGTRLTVV.

J is TRBJ1-2 and V is TRBV7-6; D possibly corresponds to TRBD1 (5 bases). The CDR3 is 15 amino acids. Trimming left V 5 bases short and J 6 bases short, with 19 bases between. CDR1 and CDR2 (germline): SGHVS, FNYEAQ. The DNA for the CDR3 is TGTGCCAGCAGCCCCATGGGGGGTGACAACCATGGCTACACCTTC. Translating it yields CASSPMGGDNHGYTF.

This rearrangement joins TRBV5-6 to TRBJ2-5; TRBD2 matches 10 bases. The CDR3 covers 17 residues. The V gene's germline CDR1 is SGHDT and CDR2 YYEEEE. Trimming cost V 4 bases and J 5 bases; bases outside gene matches: 14. The CDR3 protein is CASSPVGSGGWSETQYF. The CDR3 DNA follows: TGTGCCAGCAGCCCGGTCGGTAGCGGGGGGTGGTCGGAGACCCAGTACTTC.

Details on this clone: The junction does not match germline at one end; this may be a read error. This sequence joins TRBV6-1 and TRBJ2-7; no definite D call. Germline V gene data show CDR1 as MNHNS and CDR2 as SASEGT. CDR3 length equals 11 residues. DNA for the CDR3: TGTGCCAGCAGTGAAAGTACGCCACAGACCTTC. This translates into CASSESTPQTF.